The source of this TCR beta chain is a study of OX40 agonist ivuxolimab in advanced cancers. Produced via immunoSEQ multiplex PCR; TCRdb's table is partial and in-frame only. The profile shows approximately 74,000 clones, approximately 90% of them singletons. Sequencing used CD4+ or CD8+ T cells sorted from blood, obtained in a trial of the OX40 agonist ivuxolimab. The receptor was derived from an adult with an advanced solid tumor such as melanoma, head and neck, liver or kidney cancer.

In DNA, the CDR3 is TGCGCCAGCAGCCGCCACTTGAACACTGAAGCTTTCTTT. Amino acid sequence: CASSRHLNTEAFF. V and J are TRBV4-3 and TRBJ1-1, with D unclear. Germline CDR1 and CDR2: LGHNA and YSLEER. This CDR3 is 13 amino acids long. V gave up 4 bases and J gave up 0 bases, with 6 bases separating them.